The entry below describes one T cell receptor (beta chain). Its antigen is unidentified. This entry comes from a study of cytomegalovirus exposure and HLA in healthy donors. General study results and limits: As was reported, the HLA-A and HLA-B alleles of most subjects were accurately predicted from TCR beta sequences. Indistinguishability led to the exclusion of some V segments, TRBV6-2 and TRBV6-3 included. Some highly shared sequence variants likely arose as a pipeline artifact.

Trimming cost V 0 bases and J 6 bases, with 24 bases left between them. The CDR3 sequence is 19 residues long. In germline, CDR1 is SGHDN, CDR2 FVKESK. The PCR ran on 60 Vbeta and 13 Jbeta primers. Repertoires were generated with immunoSEQ multiplex PCR, while TCRdb's copy carries only in-frame clones and drops some. Here the sample spans under 200,000 clones, less than 90% being singletons. Input material: PBMCs. This receptor was taken from a man aged 25 to 40 in good health and CMV-seronegative. The chain joins TRBV14 to TRBJ1-5; D is unresolved. CDR3: CASSQDNSGYTRTSQPQHF. CDR3 DNA: TGTGCCAGCAGCCAAGATAATTCGGGGTATACCCGAACCAGTCAGCCCCAGCATTTT.